This T cell receptor beta chain was sequenced in a study of neurological immune-mediated disorders. TCRdb re-analysed the 5' RACE reads in MiXCR, keeping a single row per CDR3 protein. Of 55,000 to 75,000 distinct CDR3 sequences in the sample, roughly 15% were seen once. This CDR3 is built from 15 residues. Germline V gene data show CDR1 as SGHRS and CDR2 as YFSETQ. V lost 4 bases to trimming and J lost 6 bases; unmatched junction nucleotides: 11. This clonotype was counted at least ten times. The time point: longitudinal time-point 1 (baseline). The sample comprised PBMCs. The V gene is TRBV5-1, the J gene TRBJ2-7; 9 bases are a match to TRBD1. The sequence was collected from a female donor with HTLV-1-associated myelopathy (HAM/TSP). In DNA, the CDR3 is TGCGCCAGCAGCCCCACAGGGGGCACAGGGTCCGAGCAGTACTTC. Translation: CASSPTGGTGSEQYF.